This T cell receptor beta chain comes out of a study of T cells after yellow fever vaccination. Template-switching 5'RACE yielded the TCR cDNA; a universal primer site and UMIs were added in the process. MiXCR was run by TCRdb on the 5' RACE reads, yielding one entry per CDR3 protein. The sample carries a few hundred thousand distinct CDR3 sequences, about 6.6% recorded once. J gave up 7 bases and V 7 bases, and 13 bases lay outside the gene matches. Germline-derived CDR1 and CDR2 are MDHEN and SYDVKM. The CDR3 runs to 16 residues. This clonotype was counted between two and nine times. The material sequenced was PBMCs, taken more than 35 days after the first yellow fever vaccination. The TCR originated in a man aged 18 to 30 who received the YFV17D yellow fever vaccine. The chain carries TRBV28 and TRBJ1-2, with 12 bases that match TRBD1. Here the CDR3 reads CASTNLRGTGGFGYTF. CDR3 DNA sequence: TGTGCCAGCACCAACCTAAGAGGGACAGGGGGCTTTGGCTACACCTTC.